The 15 T cell receptor beta chains presented below share a single source sample, sequenced in a study of blood T cell repertoires in COVID-19. Libraries were prepared by immunoSEQ multiplex PCR; TCRdb keeps only in-frame clonotypes and omits some of them. Here the sample spans roughly 280,000 clones, around 89% being singletons. Sequencing was done on a sample of PBMCs or T cells enriched from blood (not recorded which). These receptors originate from a woman aged 25 to 45 with acute COVID-19.

This clone came up once. V usage is TRBV19 and J usage is TRBJ1-5; D not resolved. V lost 7 bases to trimming and J lost 9 bases, with 22 bases between them. The CDR3 totals 15 residues. Germline CDR1 LNHDA, CDR2 SQIVND (reference sequence). CDR3 coding DNA: TGTGCCAGTACTACGGACTCAGTCCTAAACCGGCCCCAGCATTTT. Protein product: CASTTDSVLNRPQHF.

The rearrangement links TRBV7-7 to TRBJ2-3; 7 bases align to TRBD2. V lost 5 bases and J lost 4; bases outside the gene matches: 9. This CDR3 region has 15 residues. Germline CDR1 SSHAT, CDR2 FNYEAQ (reference sequence). CDR3 sequence: CASSKGGGSADTQYF. CDR3 nucleotide sequence: TGTGCCAGCAGCAAGGGTGGCGGGAGTGCAGATACGCAGTATTTT.

This chain connects TRBV28 to TRBJ2-5; D may be TRBD1 (6 bases). Deletions cut 8 bases from V and 9 bases from J, with 25 bases between. The CDR3 spans 15 residues. Germline-derived CDR1 and CDR2 are MDHEN and SYDVKM. CDR3 sequence reads: CASGESRGVPGAQYF. The CDR3 bases are TGTGCCAGCGGGGAGTCCAGGGGAGTCCCTGGGGCCCAGTACTTC.

This clone occurred once. This sequence joins TRBV6-5 and TRBJ2-2, with 9 bases aligning to TRBD1. Unmatched junction bases numbered 7, after V lost 6 bases and J lost 5 bases. CDR1 and CDR2 (germline): MNHEY, SVGAGI. CDR3 length: 15 amino acids. This chain's CDR3 is CASRRQGGETGELFF. The CDR3 bases are TGTGCCAGCAGACGACAGGGGGGGGAAACCGGGGAGCTGTTTTTT.

This sequence joins TRBV4-2 and TRBJ2-7, with 7 bases fitting TRBD1. The CDR3 is made up of 15 amino acids. In germline, CDR1 is LGHNA, CDR2 YNFKEQ. The V segment lost 4 bases and the J segment 0 bases; nucleotides outside the gene matches: 6. This CDR3 reads CASSPGTATSYEQYF. The CDR3 nucleotides read TGTGCCAGCAGCCCCGGGACAGCGACCTCCTACGAGCAGTACTTC.

This sequence joins TRBV6-5 and TRBJ2-5; D gene unclear. Germline V CDR1 and CDR2: MNHEY, SVGAGI. V lost 4 bases, J lost 5 bases, and 8 bases lay in between. This CDR3 region has 12 residues. The CDR3 DNA follows: TGTGCCAGCAGTTTGATACAGGAGACCCAGTACTTC. Protein product: CASSLIQETQYF.

The V and J genes are TRBV27 and TRBJ1-5; 8 bases align to TRBD1. This CDR3 has 14 amino acids. The J segment lost 6 bases and the V segment lost 6 bases, leaving 7 bases of the junction unmatched. Per germline, CDR1 MNHEY and CDR2 SMNVEV (reference sequence). The CDR3 DNA sequence: TGTGCCAGCAGCGAAGCAGGGGGCAGTCAGCCCCAGCATTTT. This translates into CASSEAGGSQPQHF.

This chain uses TRBV5-1 with TRBJ2-1; TRBD2 agrees at 9 bases. V lost 0 bases, J lost 9 bases, and 19 bases stayed unmatched. The CDR3 totals 19 residues. The germline gives CDR1 SGHRS, CDR2 YFSETQ. The chain's CDR3 is CASSLGGASVSGRFGEQFF. The CDR3 DNA sequence: TGCGCCAGCAGCTTGGGGGGGGCCTCCGTGAGCGGGAGGTTTGGTGAGCAGTTCTTC.

This clone was found a few times. The chain carries TRBV19 and TRBJ1-1, with a possible D match to TRBD1 (5 bases). Germline lookup yields CDR1 LNHDA and CDR2 SQIVND (reference sequence). CDR3 length: 16 amino acids. The germline V and J ends were trimmed by 8 bases and 1 base, with 20 bases remaining between them. Here the CDR3 DNA reads TGTGCCAGTCTTCCCCCTTGGCGGGGGGGGAACACTGAAGCTTTCTTT. It is translated as CASLPPWRGGNTEAFF.

The chain couples TRBV29-1 to TRBJ2-2; D remains ambiguous. CDR3 length equals 14 residues. Germline CDR1 is SQVTM and CDR2 is ANQGSEA. V was trimmed by 3 bases and J by 0 bases, leaving 8 bases between them. The CDR3 coding sequence is TGCAGCGTTGACTTATCTACGAACACCGGGGAGCTGTTTTTT. It specifies CSVDLSTNTGELFF.

The rearrangement joins TRBV28 to TRBJ1-2; 7 bases agree with TRBD1. The CDR3 loop spans 12 amino acids. The germline V gene has CDR1 MDHEN and CDR2 SYDVKM. Germline trimming cut 6 bases from V and 8 bases from J; bases unmatched to any gene: 6. The CDR3 spells CASSRQGPGYTF. The CDR3 region has the DNA TGTGCCAGCAGCCGACAGGGTCCGGGCTACACCTTC.

CDR3 loop: CALEAGKENEQFF. The DNA of the CDR3 is TGTGCCCTCGAGGCAGGGAAGGAAAATGAGCAGTTCTTC. The chain is built from TRBV7-9 and TRBJ2-1, with D tentatively TRBD1 (5 bases). Per the germline V gene, CDR1 is SEHNR and CDR2 is FQNEAQ (reference sequence). This CDR3 has 13 residues. The V end was cut by 11 bases, the J end by 7 bases, with 18 bases between. Together with reference TRBV7-9 and TRBJ2-1, the CDR3 gives the full variable domain: DTGVSQNPRHKITKRGQNVTFRCDPISEHNRLYWYRQTLGQGPEFLTYFQNEAQLEKSRLLSDRFSAERPKGSFSTLEIQRTEQGDSAMYLCALEAGKENEQFFGPGTRLTVL.

The count of this clone is one. The chain recombines TRBV28 with TRBJ1-5; TRBD1 aligns across 7 bases. The length of the CDR3 is 12 residues. Germline CDR1 reads MDHEN; CDR2 reads SYDVKM. V trimming: 8 bases; J trimming: 5 bases; junction bases outside the gene matches: 3. CDR3 protein: CASRQGYQPQHF. The CDR3 nucleotides read TGTGCCAGCCGACAGGGCTATCAGCCCCAGCATTTT.

The J gene is TRBJ2-1, the V gene TRBV3-1 (or the pseudogene TRBV3-2); TRBD1 agrees at 11 bases. The CDR3 contains 16 residues. With 3 bases clipped from V and 4 bases from J, the junction kept 5 bases outside the gene matches. CDR1 is LGHDT and CDR2 is YNNKEL in the germline V gene (reference sequence). In DNA, the CDR3 is TGTGCCAGCAGCCATGGGACAGGGGGAGGATACAATGAGCAGTTCTTC. Translated: CASSHGTGGGYNEQFF.

This chain links TRBV13 with TRBJ2-1; a weak D match, TRBD2 (5 bases). The V and J ends lost 5 bases and 10 bases respectively, with 15 bases between them. Germline V gene lookup returns CDR1 PRHDT and CDR2 FYEKMQ (reference sequence). This CDR3 has 13 residues. In DNA, the CDR3 is TGTGCCAGCAGCCCCTGGGGAGAGGCAGAGCAGTTCTTC. Translation gives CASSPWGEAEQFF.